This paragraph reports one T cell receptor beta chain. Its cognate antigen is unknown. A much larger clone lies a single base off, so this may be a read error. The record originates from a study of identical twins. The study, taken as a whole, reports: Cord blood beta clonotypes that were abundant carried fewer insertions, and memory repertoires showed no such trend. Rather than following the same donors, the conclusions depended on cross-sectional statistical analysis.

Trimming shortened V by 7 bases and J by 0 bases, and 19 bases separated the two germline ends. CDR3 size: 15 residues. Germline loops: CDR1 SQVTM, CDR2 ANQGSEA. Unique molecular identifiers were present on the cDNA, which also gained a universal primer site by template switching. TCRdb itself ran the 5' RACE reads through MiXCR, one entry per CDR3 protein. The sample includes 250,000 to 300,000 distinct CDR3 sequences, roughly 8.7% of them seen just once. These data also featured in a second study, about yellow fever vaccine responses in identical twins.

Material for sequencing was CD8+ T cells sorted from blood. The source of this sequence is a woman aged 18-30 years in good health. The chain carries TRBV29-1 and TRBJ2-7, with D possibly being TRBD1 or TRBD2 (5 bases each). The CDR3 DNA follows: TGCAGCGCTTGGATTCCCTCGGGGCTCTCCTACGAGCAGTACTTC. Translating it yields CSAWIPSGLSYEQYF.